A single T cell receptor beta chain is shown here with its context. The CDR3 covers 12 residues. Trimming cost V 0 bases and J 7 bases; bases outside gene matches: 0. The germline gives CDR1 SGDLS, CDR2 YYNGEE. Clones were sequenced by immunoSEQ multiplex PCR, and TCRdb holds only the in-frame ones, with some missing. This sample carries about 76,000 clones, over 70% of them seen once, and the ten largest clones take 20% to 25%. The sample comes from a study of blood T cell repertoires in COVID-19. Study-level background: Spain, Italy and the United States supplied samples that represented acute and convalescent COVID-19. Sources were T cells, B-cell-depleted T cells, or PBMCs; the material itself was cDNA or gDNA.

The chain recombines TRBV9 with TRBJ1-2; TRBD1 aligns across 7 bases. Sequenced: peripheral blood. This TCR was recovered from a man aged 70-80 years with acute or convalescent COVID-19. Written as DNA, the CDR3 is TGTGCCAGCAGCGTAGACAGGGGTGGCTACACCTTC. It specifies CASSVDRGGYTF.